This TCR beta chain is from a study of blood T cell repertoires in COVID-19. Measured with immunoSEQ multiplex PCR; TCRdb has only the in-frame clones, and not every one. This sample has nearly 200,000 clones, with roughly four fifths found just once. The V and J ends lost 5 bases and 10 bases, in that order; junction bases with no gene match: 16. The CDR3 spans 15 residues. Germline assignment: CDR1 LGHDT and CDR2 YNNKEL (reference sequence). Recovery among Cohort 3 donors was established by two negative PCRs, clearance, or symptom resolution. The sequenced material came from PBMCs or T cells enriched from blood (not recorded which). This rearrangement joins TRBV3-1 (or the pseudogene TRBV3-2) to TRBJ1-1, with TRBD1 matching 7 bases. The sequence derives from a man aged 35 to 55 who had recovered from COVID-19. The CDR3 DNA reads as TGTGCCAGCAGCTCATTGGAGACAGGGAGGTTTGGAGCTTTCTTT. It yields the protein CASSSLETGRFGAFF.